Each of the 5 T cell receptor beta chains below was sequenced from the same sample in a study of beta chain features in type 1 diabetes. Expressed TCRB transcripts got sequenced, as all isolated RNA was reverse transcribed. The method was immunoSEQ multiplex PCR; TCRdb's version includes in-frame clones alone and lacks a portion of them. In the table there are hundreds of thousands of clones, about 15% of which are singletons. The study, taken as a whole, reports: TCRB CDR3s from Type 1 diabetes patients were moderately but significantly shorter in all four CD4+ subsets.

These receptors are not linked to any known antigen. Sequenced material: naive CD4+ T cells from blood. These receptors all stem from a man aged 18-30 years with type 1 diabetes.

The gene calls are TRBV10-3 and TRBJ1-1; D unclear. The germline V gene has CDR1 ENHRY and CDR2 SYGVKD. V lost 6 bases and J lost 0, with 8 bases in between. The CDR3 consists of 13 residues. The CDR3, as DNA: TGTGCCATCAGGGGTGGGCTGAACACTGAAGCTTTCTTT. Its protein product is CAIRGGLNTEAFF.

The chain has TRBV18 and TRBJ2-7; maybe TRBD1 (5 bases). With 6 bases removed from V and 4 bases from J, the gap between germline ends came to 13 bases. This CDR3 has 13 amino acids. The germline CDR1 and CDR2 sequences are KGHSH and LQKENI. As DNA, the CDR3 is TGTGCCAGCTCCCAACGGACATTGTACGAGCAGTACTTC. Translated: CASSQRTLYEQYF.

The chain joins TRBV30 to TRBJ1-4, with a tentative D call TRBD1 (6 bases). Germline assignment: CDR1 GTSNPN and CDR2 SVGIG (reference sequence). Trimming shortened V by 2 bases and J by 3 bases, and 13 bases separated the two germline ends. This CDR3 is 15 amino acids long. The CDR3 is CAWSRLGGPNEKLFF. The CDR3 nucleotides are TGTGCCTGGAGTAGGCTGGGGGGGCCTAATGAAAAACTGTTTTTT.

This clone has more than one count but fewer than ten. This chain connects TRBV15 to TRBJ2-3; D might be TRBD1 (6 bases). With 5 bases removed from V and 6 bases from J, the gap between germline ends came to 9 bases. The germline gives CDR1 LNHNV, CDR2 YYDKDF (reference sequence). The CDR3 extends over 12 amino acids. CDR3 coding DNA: TGTGCCACCAGCCCCACAGGGGATACGCAGTATTTT. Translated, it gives CATSPTGDTQYF.

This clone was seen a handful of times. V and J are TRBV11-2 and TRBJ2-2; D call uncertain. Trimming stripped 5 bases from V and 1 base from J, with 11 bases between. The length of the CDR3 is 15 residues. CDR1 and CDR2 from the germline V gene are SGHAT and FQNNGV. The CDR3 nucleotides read TGTGCCAGCAGCCCGCTTACGGGGAACACCGGGGAGCTGTTTTTT. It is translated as CASSPLTGNTGELFF.